The 4 T cell receptor beta chains below come from one sample, sequenced in a study of blood T cell repertoires in COVID-19. TCRdb's copy holds only in-frame clones and misses some; the assay was immunoSEQ multiplex PCR. This table has about 220,000 clones, roughly 80% appearing once. Material for sequencing was PBMCs or T cells enriched from blood (not recorded which). Receptors were obtained from a woman aged 40-49 years with acute COVID-19.

The rearrangement uses TRBV28 and TRBJ2-2, with TRBD1 as a possible D gene (5 bases). The CDR3 is 16 amino acids. With 7 bases removed from V and 0 bases from J, the gap between germline ends came to 15 bases. Germline lookup yields CDR1 MDHEN and CDR2 SYDVKM. In nucleotides, the CDR3 is TGTGCCAGCAATACCCGTGGGGCTTCGAACACCGGGGAGCTGTTTTTT. Protein sequence: CASNTRGASNTGELFF. The full variable domain, in which reference TRBV28 and TRBJ2-2 provide the parts outside the CDR3, is DVKVTQSSRYLVKRTGEKVFLECVQDMDHENMFWYRQDPGLGLRLIYFSYDVKMKEKGDIPEGYSVSREKKERFSLILESASTNQTSMYLCASNTRGASNTGELFFGEGSRLTVL.

The chain has TRBV5-6 and TRBJ2-1; D possibly corresponds to TRBD2 (6 bases). Germline-derived CDR1 and CDR2 are SGHDT and YYEEEE. This CDR3 has 15 amino acids. The V and J ends lost 3 bases and 5 bases respectively, with 15 bases between them. As DNA, the CDR3 is TGTGCCAGCAGCTACGGGACTTTATATAACAATGAGCAGTTCTTC. Its translation: CASSYGTLYNNEQFF.

The chain is built from TRBV6-5 and TRBJ2-3, with D unclear. Deletions cut 5 bases from V and 8 bases from J, with 11 bases between. Germline loops: CDR1 MNHEY, CDR2 SVGAGI. The CDR3 length is 12 residues. The CDR3 is CASSPRVGTQYF. In DNA form, the CDR3 reads TGTGCCAGCAGTCCTCGAGTTGGTACGCAGTATTTT.

This clone showed up just a few times. The CDR3 DNA sequence: TGTGCCAGCAGCCCGTACAGGGACGAGCAGTACTTC. Its protein is CASSPYRDEQYF. The chain uses TRBV7-2 and TRBJ2-7; D possibly corresponds to TRBD1 (6 bases). Germline V gene data show CDR1 as SGHTA and CDR2 as FQGNSA. Between the trimmed V and J ends, which lost 5 bases and 5 bases, there was a span of 10 bases. The length of the CDR3 is 12 residues.